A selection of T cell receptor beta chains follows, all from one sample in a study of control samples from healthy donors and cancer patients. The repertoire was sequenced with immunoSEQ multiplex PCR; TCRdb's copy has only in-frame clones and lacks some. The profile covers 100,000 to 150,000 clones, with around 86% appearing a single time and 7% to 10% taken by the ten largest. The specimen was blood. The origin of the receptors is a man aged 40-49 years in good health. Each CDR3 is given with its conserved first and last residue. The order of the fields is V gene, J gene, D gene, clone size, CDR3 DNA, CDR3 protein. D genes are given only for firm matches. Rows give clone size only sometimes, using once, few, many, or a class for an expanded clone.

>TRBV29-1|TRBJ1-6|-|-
TGCAGCGTTGAATGGGGGGGAACCTATAATTCACCCCTCCACTTT
CSVEWGGTYNSPLHF
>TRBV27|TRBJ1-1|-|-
TGTGCCAGCAGTTTATCCCGGGACCTTACTGAAGCTTTCTTT
CASSLSRDLTEAFF
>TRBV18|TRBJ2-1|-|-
TGTGCCAGCTCACCCCCTCGGGGGGCCACGAATAGGGAGCAGTTCTTC
CASSPPRGATNREQFF
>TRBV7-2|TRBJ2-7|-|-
TGTGCCAGCAGCTTAGTGGAGGGACAAGGCTCCTACGAGCAGTACTTC
CASSLVEGQGSYEQYF
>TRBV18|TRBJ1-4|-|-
TGTGCCAGCTCACCACCGCTCAATGTCGGTGAAAAACTGTTTTTT
CASSPPLNVGEKLFF
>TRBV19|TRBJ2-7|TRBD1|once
TGTGCCAGTCCTAACAGGGGCTACGAGCAGTACTTC
CASPNRGYEQYF
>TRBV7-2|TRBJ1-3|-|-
TGTGCCAGCGCCTGGGGAGGGGGGTCTGGAAACACCATATATTTT
CASAWGGGSGNTIYF
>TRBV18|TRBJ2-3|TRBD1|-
TGTGCCAGCTCAGCGCGGGACAGGGACACAGATACGCAGTATTTT
CASSARDRDTDTQYF
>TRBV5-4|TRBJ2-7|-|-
TGTGCCAGCCAGGACACGCCCGCCTACGAGCAGTACTTC
CASQDTPAYEQYF
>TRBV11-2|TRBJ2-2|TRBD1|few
TGTGCCAGCAGCTTACGGGCGATAGGACAGGGAGGGAACACCGGGGAGCTGTTTTTT
CASSLRAIGQGGNTGELFF
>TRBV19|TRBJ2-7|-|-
TGTGCCAGTAGTACCCTTGGGGGCTCCTACGAGCAGTACTTC
CASSTLGGSYEQYF
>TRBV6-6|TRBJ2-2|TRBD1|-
TGTGCCAGCAGTGGACAGGGGGCGCGTGGCGGGGAGCTGTTTTTT
CASSGQGARGGELFF
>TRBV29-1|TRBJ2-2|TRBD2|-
TGCAGCGCCCATGGGACTAGCGGGGGGGCGGGCACCGGGGAGCTGTTTTTT
CSAHGTSGGAGTGELFF
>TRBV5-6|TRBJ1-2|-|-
TGTGCCAGCAGCTTAGATCCTAACTATGGCTACACCTTC
CASSLDPNYGYTF
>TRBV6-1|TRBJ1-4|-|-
TGTGCCAGCAGTGAGTGGGAAAAACTGTTTTTT
CASSEWEKLFF
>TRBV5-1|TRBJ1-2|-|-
TGCGCCAGCAGCTTGTGGGGGGGATCGGATGGCTACACCTTC
CASSLWGGSDGYTF
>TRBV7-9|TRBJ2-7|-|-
TGTGCCAGCAGCTTAGGTTCAGGGGGGACCTCGTACGAGCAGTACTTC
CASSLGSGGTSYEQYF
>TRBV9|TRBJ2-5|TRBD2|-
TGTGCCAGCAGCGAGTATGGACTAGCGGGGATAGAGACCCAGTACTTC
CASSEYGLAGIETQYF
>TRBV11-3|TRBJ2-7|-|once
TGTGCCAGCAGCGTATCTAGCGTAACCTACGAGCAGTACTTC
CASSVSSVTYEQYF
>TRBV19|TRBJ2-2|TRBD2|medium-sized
TGTGCCAGTAGTCCCGGCGGGGGGGCGAACACCGGGGAGCTGTTTTTT
CASSPGGGANTGELFF
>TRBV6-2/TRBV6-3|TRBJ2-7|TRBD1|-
TGTGCCAGCAGCCACCGGGACAGGGGGCCCGAGCAGTACTTC
CASSHRDRGPEQYF
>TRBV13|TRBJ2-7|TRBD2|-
TGTGCCAGCAGCTCGGCGGGGGGTTCCTACGAGCAGTACTTC
CASSSAGGSYEQYF
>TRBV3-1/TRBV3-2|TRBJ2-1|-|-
TGTGCCAGCAGCCAAGAACGGTCTCAGTTCTTC
CASSQERSQFF
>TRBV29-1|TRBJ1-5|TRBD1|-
TGCAGCGCCGTGACAGGGAGACATCAGCCCCAGCATTTT
CSAVTGRHQPQHF
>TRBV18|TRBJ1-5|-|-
TGTGCCAGCTCACCACCGGCGAATCAGCCCCAGCATTTT
CASSPPANQPQHF
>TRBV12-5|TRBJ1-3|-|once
TGTGCTAGTGGTCGGACAGACTCTGGAAACACCATATATTTT
CASGRTDSGNTIYF
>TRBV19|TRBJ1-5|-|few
TGTGTGGGCGAGCAGGGTTTCCTGAGGGGTCAGCCCCAGCATTTT
CVGEQGFLRGQPQHF
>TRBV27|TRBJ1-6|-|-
TGTGCCAGCACCGATAGGGGTCCCTATAATTCACCCCTCCACTTT
CASTDRGPYNSPLHF
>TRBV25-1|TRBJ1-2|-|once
TGTGCCAGCAGTGAATTCTCGGGGGGGCCGCACGTAGGGGGCTACACCTTC
CASSEFSGGPHVGGYTF
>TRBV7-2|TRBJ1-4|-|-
TGTGCCAGCAGCCCGATTGGGACTACCCGAGGGGAAAAACTGTTTTTT
CASSPIGTTRGEKLFF
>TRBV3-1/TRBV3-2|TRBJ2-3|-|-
TGTGCCAGCAGCCAAATGCAGACCACAGATGCGCAGTATTTT
CASSQMQTTDAQYF
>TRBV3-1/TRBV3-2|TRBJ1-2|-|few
TGTGCCAGCAGCACGAATCGGGACACCTCTAACTATGGCTACACCTTC
CASSTNRDTSNYGYTF
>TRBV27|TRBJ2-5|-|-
TGTGCCAGCAGTTTGACAGGATCCCAAGAGACCCAGTACTTC
CASSLTGSQETQYF
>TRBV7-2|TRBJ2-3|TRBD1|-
TGTGCCAGCAGCCCCGGGACAGGATACCTCACAGATACGCAGTATTTT
CASSPGTGYLTDTQYF
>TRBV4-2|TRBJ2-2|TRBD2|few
TGTGCCAGCAGCCAGGGACTAGAGGTCACCGGGGAGCTGTTTTTT
CASSQGLEVTGELFF